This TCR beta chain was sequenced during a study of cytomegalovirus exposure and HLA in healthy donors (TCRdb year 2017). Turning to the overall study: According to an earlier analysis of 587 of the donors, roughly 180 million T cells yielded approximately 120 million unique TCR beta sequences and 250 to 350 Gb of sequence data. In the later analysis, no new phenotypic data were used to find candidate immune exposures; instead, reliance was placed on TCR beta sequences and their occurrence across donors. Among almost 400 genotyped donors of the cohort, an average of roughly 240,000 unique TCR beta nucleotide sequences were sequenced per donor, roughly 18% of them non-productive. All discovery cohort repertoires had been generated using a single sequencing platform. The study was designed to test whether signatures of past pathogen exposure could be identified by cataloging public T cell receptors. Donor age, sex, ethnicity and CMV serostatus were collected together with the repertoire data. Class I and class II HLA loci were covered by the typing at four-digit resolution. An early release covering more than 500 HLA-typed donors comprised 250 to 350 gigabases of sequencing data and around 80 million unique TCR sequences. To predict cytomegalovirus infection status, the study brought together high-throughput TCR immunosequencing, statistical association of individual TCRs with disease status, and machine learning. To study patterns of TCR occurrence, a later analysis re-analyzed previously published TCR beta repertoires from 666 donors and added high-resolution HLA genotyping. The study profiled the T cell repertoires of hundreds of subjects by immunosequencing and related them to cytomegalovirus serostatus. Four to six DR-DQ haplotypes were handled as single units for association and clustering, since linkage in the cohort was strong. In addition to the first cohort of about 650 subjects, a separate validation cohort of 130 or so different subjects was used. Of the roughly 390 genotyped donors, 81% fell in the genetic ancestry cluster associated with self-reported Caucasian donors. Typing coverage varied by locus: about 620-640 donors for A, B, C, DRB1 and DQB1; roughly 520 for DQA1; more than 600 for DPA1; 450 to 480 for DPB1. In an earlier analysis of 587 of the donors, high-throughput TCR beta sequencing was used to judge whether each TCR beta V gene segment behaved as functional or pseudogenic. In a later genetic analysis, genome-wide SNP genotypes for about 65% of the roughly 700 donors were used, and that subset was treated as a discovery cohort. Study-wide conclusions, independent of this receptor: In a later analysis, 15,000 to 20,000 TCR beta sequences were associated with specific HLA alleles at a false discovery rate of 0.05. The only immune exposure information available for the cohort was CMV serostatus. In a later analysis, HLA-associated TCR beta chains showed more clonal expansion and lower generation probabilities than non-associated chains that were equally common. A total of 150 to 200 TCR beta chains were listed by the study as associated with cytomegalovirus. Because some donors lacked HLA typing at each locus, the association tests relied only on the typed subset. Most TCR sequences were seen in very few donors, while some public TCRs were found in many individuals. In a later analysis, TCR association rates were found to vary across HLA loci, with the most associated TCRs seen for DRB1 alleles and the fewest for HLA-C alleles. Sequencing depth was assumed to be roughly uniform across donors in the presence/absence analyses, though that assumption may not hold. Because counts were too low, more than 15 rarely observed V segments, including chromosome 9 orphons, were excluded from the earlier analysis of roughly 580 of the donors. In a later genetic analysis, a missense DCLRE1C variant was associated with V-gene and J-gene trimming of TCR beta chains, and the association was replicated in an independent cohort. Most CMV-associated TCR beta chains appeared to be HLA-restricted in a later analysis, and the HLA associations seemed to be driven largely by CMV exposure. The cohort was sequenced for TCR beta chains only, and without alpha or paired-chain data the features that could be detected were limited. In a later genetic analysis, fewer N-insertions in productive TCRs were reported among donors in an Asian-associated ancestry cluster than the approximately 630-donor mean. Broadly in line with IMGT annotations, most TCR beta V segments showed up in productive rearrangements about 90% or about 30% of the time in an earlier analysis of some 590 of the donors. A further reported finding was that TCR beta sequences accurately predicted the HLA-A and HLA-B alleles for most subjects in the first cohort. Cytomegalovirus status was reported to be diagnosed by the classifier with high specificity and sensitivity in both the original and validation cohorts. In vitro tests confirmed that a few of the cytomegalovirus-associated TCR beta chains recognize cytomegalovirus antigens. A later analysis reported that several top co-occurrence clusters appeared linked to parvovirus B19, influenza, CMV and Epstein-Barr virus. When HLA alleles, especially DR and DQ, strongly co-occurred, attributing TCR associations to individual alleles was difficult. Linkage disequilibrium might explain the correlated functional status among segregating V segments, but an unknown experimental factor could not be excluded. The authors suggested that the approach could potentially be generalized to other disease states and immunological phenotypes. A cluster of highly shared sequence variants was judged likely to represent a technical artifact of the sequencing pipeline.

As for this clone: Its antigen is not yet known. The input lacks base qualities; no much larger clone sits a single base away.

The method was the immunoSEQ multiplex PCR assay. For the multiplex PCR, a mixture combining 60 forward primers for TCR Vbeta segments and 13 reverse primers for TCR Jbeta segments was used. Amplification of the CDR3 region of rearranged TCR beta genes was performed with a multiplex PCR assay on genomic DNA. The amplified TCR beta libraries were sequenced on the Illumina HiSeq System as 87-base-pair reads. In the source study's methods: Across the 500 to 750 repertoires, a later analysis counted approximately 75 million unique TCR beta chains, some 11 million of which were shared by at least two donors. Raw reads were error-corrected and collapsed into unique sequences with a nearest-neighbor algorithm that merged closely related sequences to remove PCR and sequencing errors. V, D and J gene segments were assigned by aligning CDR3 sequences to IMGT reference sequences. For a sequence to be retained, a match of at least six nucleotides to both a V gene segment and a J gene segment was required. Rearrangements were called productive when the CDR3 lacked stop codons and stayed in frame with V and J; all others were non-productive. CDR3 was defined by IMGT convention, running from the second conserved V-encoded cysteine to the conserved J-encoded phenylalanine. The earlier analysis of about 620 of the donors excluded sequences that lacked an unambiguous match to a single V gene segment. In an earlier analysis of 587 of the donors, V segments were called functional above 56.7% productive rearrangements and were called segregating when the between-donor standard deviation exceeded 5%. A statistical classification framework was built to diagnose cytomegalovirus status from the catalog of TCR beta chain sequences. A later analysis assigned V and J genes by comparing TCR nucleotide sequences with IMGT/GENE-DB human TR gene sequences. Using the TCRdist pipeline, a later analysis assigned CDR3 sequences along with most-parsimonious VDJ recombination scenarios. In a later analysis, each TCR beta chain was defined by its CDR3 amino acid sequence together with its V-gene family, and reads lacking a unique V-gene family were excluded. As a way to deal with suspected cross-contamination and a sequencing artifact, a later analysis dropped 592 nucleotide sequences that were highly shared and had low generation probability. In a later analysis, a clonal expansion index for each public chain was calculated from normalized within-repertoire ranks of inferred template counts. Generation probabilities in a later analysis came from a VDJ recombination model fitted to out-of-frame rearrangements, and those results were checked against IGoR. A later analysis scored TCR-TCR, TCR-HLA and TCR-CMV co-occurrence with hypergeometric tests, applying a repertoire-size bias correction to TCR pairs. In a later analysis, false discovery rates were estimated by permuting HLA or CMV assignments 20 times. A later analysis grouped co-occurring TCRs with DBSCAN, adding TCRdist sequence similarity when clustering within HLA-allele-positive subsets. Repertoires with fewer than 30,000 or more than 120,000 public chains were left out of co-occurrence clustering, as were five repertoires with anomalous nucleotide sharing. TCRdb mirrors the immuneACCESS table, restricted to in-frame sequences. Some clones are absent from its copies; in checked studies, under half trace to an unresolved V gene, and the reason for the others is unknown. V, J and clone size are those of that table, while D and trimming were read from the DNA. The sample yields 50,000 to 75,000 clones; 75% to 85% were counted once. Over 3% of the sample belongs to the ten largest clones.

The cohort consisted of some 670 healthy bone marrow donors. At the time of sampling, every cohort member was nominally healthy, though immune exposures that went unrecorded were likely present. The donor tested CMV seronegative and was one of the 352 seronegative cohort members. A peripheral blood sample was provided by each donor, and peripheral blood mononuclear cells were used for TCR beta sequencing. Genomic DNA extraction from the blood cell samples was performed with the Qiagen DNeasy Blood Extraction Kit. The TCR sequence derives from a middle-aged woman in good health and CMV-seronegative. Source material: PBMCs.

The DNA sequence follows: TGTGCCAGCAGCTTACCACTAGCGGGAGCGGGAGAGACCCAGTACTTC. The encoded protein is CASSLPLAGAGETQYF. This receptor chain uses TRBV7-6 and TRBJ2-5; 11 bases in the middle match TRBD2. Clipping removes 2 bases from V and 4 bases from J, with 6 as the unmatched junction base count. The cysteine opens and the phenylalanine closes a CDR3 of 16 amino acids. Only the CDR3 DNA stays, 48 bases, in frame from base 1. The germline V gene supplies CDR1 SGHVS and CDR2 FNYEAQ.